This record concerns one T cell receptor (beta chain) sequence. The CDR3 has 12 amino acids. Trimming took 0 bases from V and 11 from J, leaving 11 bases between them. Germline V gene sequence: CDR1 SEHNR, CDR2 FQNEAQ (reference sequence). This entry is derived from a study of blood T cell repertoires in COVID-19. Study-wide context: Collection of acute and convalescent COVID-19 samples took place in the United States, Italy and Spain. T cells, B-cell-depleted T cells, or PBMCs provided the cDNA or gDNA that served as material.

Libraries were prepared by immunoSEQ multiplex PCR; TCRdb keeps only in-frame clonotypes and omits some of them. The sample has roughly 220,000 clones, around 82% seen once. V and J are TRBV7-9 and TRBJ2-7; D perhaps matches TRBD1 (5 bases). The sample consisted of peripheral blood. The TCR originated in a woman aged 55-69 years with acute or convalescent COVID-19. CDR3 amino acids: CASSLAFGQEYF. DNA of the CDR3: TGTGCCAGCAGCTTAGCCTTTGGACAAGAGTACTTC.